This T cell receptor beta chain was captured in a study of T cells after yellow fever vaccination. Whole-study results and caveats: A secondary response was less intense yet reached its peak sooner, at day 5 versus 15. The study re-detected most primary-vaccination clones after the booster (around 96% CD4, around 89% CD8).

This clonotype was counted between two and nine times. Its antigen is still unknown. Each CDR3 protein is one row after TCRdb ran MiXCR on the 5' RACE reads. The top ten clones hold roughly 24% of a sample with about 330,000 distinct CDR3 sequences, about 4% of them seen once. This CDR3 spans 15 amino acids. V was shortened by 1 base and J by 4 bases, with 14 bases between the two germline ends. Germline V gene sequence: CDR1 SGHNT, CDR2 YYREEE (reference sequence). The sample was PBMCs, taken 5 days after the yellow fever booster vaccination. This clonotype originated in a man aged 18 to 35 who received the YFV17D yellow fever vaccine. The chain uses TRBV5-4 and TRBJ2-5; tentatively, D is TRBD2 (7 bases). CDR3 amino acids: CASSLRRGRVETQYF. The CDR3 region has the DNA TGTGCCAGCAGCTTGCGGCGGGGGCGAGTAGAGACCCAGTACTTC.